This TCR beta chain originates from a study of cytomegalovirus exposure and HLA in healthy donors. Study-level findings and limits: TCR beta V segments were, for the most part, productive about 87% or about 30% of the time in an earlier analysis.

Healthy bone marrow donors made up the donors. With regard to this clone: As yet, its antigen is unknown.

The V end was cut by 7 bases, the J end by 1 base, with 11 bases between. CDR3 length: 13 amino acids. The germline gives CDR1 SQVTM, CDR2 ANQGSEA. The PCR contained 60 Vbeta and 13 Jbeta primers. In the source study's methods: Unique TCR beta chains totaled roughly 80 million in a later count, with approximately 11 million of them shared. Sequencing used immunoSEQ multiplex PCR; TCRdb keeps in-frame clones, though not all of them. The V and J calls and the clone size are those of that table, but D and trimming were determined from the DNA. The sample lists more than 80,000 clones; 75% to 85% were seen once.

The sequence came from a man aged 45-65 years in good health and CMV-seronegative. The chain uses TRBV29-1 and TRBJ1-3; D ambiguous. Sequencing used PBMCs. CDR3 coding DNA: TGCAGCGCTCAAGAGTCGTCTGGAAACACCATATATTTT. Translation: CSAQESSGNTIYF.